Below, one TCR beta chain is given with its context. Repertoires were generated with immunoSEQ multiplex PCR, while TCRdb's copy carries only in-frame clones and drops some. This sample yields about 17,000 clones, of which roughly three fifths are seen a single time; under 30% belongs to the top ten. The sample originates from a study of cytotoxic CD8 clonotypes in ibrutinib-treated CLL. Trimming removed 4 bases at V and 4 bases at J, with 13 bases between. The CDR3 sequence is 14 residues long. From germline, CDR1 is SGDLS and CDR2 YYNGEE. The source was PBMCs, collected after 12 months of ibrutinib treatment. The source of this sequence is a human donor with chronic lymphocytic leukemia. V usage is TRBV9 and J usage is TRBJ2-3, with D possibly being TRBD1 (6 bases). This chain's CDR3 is CASSFTGYSDTQYF. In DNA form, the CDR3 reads TGTGCCAGCAGCTTTACAGGGTATTCAGATACGCAGTATTTT.